Below are 29 T cell receptor beta chains sequenced from a single sample in a study of cytomegalovirus exposure and HLA in healthy donors. The PCR made use of 60 Vbeta and 13 Jbeta primers. Clones were sequenced by immunoSEQ multiplex PCR, and TCRdb holds only the in-frame ones, with some missing. The sample holds 150,000 to 200,000 clones, roughly 79% seen once. What was sequenced was PBMCs. All receptors derive from a man aged 40-49 years in good health and CMV-seropositive.

The chain is built from TRBV5-6 and TRBJ2-3, with D possibly TRBD2 on 6 matching bases. The CDR3 is 16 amino acids. Germline V gene lookup returns CDR1 SGHDT and CDR2 YYEEEE. The germline V and J ends were trimmed by 4 bases and 1 base, with 16 bases remaining between them. Here the CDR3 DNA reads TGTGCCAGCAGCCCCCGGAGGGTCAGGGGCACAGATACGCAGTATTTT. It codes for CASSPRRVRGTDTQYF.

The V gene is TRBV10-2, the J gene TRBJ2-1, with D perhaps TRBD2 (5 bases). Germline-derived CDR1 and CDR2 are WSHSY and SAAADI. Deletions cut 4 bases from V and 0 bases from J, with 16 bases between. The CDR3 sequence is 17 residues long. DNA for the CDR3: TGCGCCAGCAGTGCCGGACTGTCGGCCAGCTCCTACAATGAGCAGTTCTTC. It is translated as CASSAGLSASSYNEQFF.

This rearrangement joins TRBV2 to TRBJ2-1; 9 bases are a match to TRBD2. CDR1 and CDR2 (germline): SNHLY, FYNNEI. The V segment lost 4 bases and the J segment 4 bases; nucleotides outside the gene matches: 2. The CDR3 runs 14 residues. The CDR3 bases are TGTGCCAGCAGTGCGAGCGGGAGGTACAATGAGCAGTTCTTC. This gives the protein CASSASGRYNEQFF. The whole variable domain, remainder taken from reference TRBV2 and TRBJ2-1, is EPEVTQTPSHQVTQMGQEVILRCVPISNHLYFYWYRQILGQKVEFLVSFYNNEISEKSEIFDDQFSVERPDGSNFTLKIRSTKLEDSAMYFCASSASGRYNEQFFGPGTRLTVL.

This clone came up once. The rearrangement uses TRBV5-1 and TRBJ1-1, with 7 bases matching TRBD1. The junction had 3 bases not matched to a gene; V was cut back by 0 bases and J by 4 bases. The CDR3 consists of 14 residues. Germline values: CDR1 SGHRS, CDR2 YFSETQ. The CDR3 DNA follows: TGCGCCAGCAGCTTGGTAGGGGGCCTCACTGAAGCTTTCTTT. Translated: CASSLVGGLTEAFF.

In regard to this clone: A read error may account for a junction end that differs from germline. The rearrangement uses TRBV7-9 and TRBJ2-6; D may be TRBD1 (5 bases). Per the germline V gene, CDR1 is SEHNR and CDR2 is FQNEAQ (reference sequence). The CDR3 is 15 residues long. This CDR3 reads CASSPGLSGANGLTF. CDR3 nucleotides: TGTGCCAGCAGCCCAGGCCTCTCTGGGGCCAACGGCCTGACTTTC.

This chain joins TRBV28 and TRBJ1-1, with 8 bases aligning to TRBD1. Trimming cost V 11 bases and J 1 base; bases outside gene matches: 9. There are 14 residues in the CDR3. Germline V gene sequence: CDR1 MDHEN, CDR2 SYDVKM. DNA of the CDR3: TGTGCCCTAAGCTCAGGGGGCCCGAACACTGAAGCTTTCTTT. This encodes CALSSGGPNTEAFF.

This chain links TRBV9 with TRBJ2-7; 7 positions match TRBD1. This CDR3 spans 13 amino acids. Germline-derived CDR1 and CDR2 are SGDLS and YYNGEE. The V gene end was trimmed by 3 bases and the J gene end by 2 bases; junction bases not matched to a gene: 2. The CDR3 DNA is TGTGCCAGCAGCGCGGGACAGACCTACGAGCAGTACTTC. As protein: CASSAGQTYEQYF.

The rearrangement uses TRBV27 and TRBJ2-1, with D possibly matching TRBD2 (6 bases). Trimming left V 2 bases short and J 2 bases short, with 10 bases between. Germline lookup yields CDR1 MNHEY and CDR2 SMNVEV (reference sequence). This CDR3 comprises 15 residues. The CDR3 is CASSLAGPTYNEQFF. CDR3 sequence (DNA): TGTGCCAGCAGTTTAGCGGGACCAACCTACAATGAGCAGTTCTTC.

As to this clone: Different DNA sequences within this sample yield the same CDR3. V and J are TRBV7-2 and TRBJ2-5; TRBD2 matches at 10 bases. J was trimmed by 5 bases and V by 5 bases; bases with no gene match: 2. Germline V lookup: CDR1 SGHTA, CDR2 FQGNSA. CDR3 length: 13 residues. This CDR3 reads CASSPTSGETQYF. The CDR3 region has the DNA TGTGCCAGCAGCCCGACTAGCGGGGAGACCCAGTACTTC.

The V gene is TRBV11-2, the J gene TRBJ2-5, with 15 positions matching TRBD2. Germline CDR1 and CDR2: SGHAT and FQNNGV. Losses at the gene ends were 4 bases for V and 4 bases for J; bases not matched to a gene: 7. CDR3 length: 17 residues. This CDR3 reads CASSYSWTSGRGETQYF. The DNA of the CDR3 is TGTGCCAGCAGCTACAGCTGGACTAGCGGGAGGGGAGAGACCCAGTACTTC.

This clone was seen just once. The CDR3 reads CASSQVYGQDYNEQFF. The CDR3 DNA reads TGCGCCAGCAGCCAAGTTTACGGACAGGACTACAATGAGCAGTTCTTC. The chain carries TRBV4-1 and TRBJ2-1, with 7 bases fitting TRBD1. This CDR3 comprises 16 residues. CDR1 and CDR2 from the germline V gene are MGHRA and YSYEKL. Unmatched junction bases numbered 6, after V lost 1 base and J lost 3 bases.

About this clone itself: A junction end diverges from the germline sequence, so it may reflect a read error. The gene calls are TRBV5-1 and TRBJ2-6, with TRBD2 matching 12 bases. This CDR3 comprises 19 residues. Germline V gives CDR1 SGHRS, CDR2 YFSETQ. CDR3 sequence: CASSLGLAGLLSGANGLTF. CDR3 nucleotide sequence: TGCGCCAGCAGCTTAGGACTAGCGGGACTACTCTCTGGGGCCAACGGCCTGACTTTC.

The chain combines TRBV19 with TRBJ1-5; possibly TRBD1 for D (5 bases). V was pared by 4 bases and J by 3 bases, with 13 bases between. Germline V gene sequence: CDR1 LNHDA, CDR2 SQIVND (reference sequence). This CDR3 region has 15 residues. The CDR3 loop reads CASSTGLGANQPQHF. The DNA of the CDR3 is TGTGCCAGTAGTACCGGACTAGGGGCCAATCAGCCCCAGCATTTT.

The chain recombines TRBV28 with TRBJ2-1; TRBD2 agrees at 8 bases. Per germline, CDR1 MDHEN and CDR2 SYDVKM. This CDR3 is built from 15 residues. After removal of 5 bases from V and 3 bases from J, the junction contained 6 bases not matched to a gene. The CDR3 nucleotides read TGTGCCAGCAGTGGTAAAGCGGGAGTCTACAATGAGCAGTTCTTC. Translating it yields CASSGKAGVYNEQFF.

The V and J genes are TRBV28 and TRBJ2-7; D unresolved. Germline assignment: CDR1 MDHEN and CDR2 SYDVKM. Trimming cost V 7 bases and J 2 bases, with 15 bases left between them. This CDR3 has 14 residues. CDR3 in DNA: TGTGCCAGCACCGACCCCGCAGGTACCTACGAGCAGTACTTC. It translates to CASTDPAGTYEQYF.

Regarding this clone: Within the sample, other DNA sequences also encode this same CDR3. This CDR3 reads CSATGGTEAFF. DNA for the CDR3: TGCAGTGCTACAGGGGGCACTGAAGCTTTCTTT. The rearrangement links TRBV20-1 to TRBJ1-1, with TRBD1 matching over 7 bases. CDR1 and CDR2 (germline): DFQATT, SNEGSKA (reference sequence). The CDR3 extends over 11 amino acids. V trimming: 4 bases; J trimming: 4 bases; junction bases outside the gene matches: 0.

This clone was recorded once. The rearrangement links TRBV4-2 to TRBJ2-3; 8 bases fit TRBD2. The CDR3 length is 18 residues. The V gene end was trimmed by 4 bases and the J gene end by 2 bases; junction bases not matched to a gene: 14. CDR1 is LGHNA, CDR2 YNFKEQ, per germline. CDR3 coding DNA: TGTGCCAGCAGCCGCTCCCCCCCGGGAGGGCCCGACACAGATACGCAGTATTTT. Translating gives CASSRSPPGGPDTDTQYF.

This chain connects TRBV7-9 to TRBJ2-7; D possibly corresponds to TRBD1 (6 bases). Germline V gene lookup returns CDR1 SEHNR and CDR2 FQNEAQ (reference sequence). The V end lost 3 bases, the J end lost 6 bases, and 18 bases lay between the germline ends. The CDR3 consists of 15 residues. Here the CDR3 DNA reads TGTGCCAGCAGCTTGTCCCAGGGGAGACTGATCGAGCAGTACTTC. Its protein is CASSLSQGRLIEQYF. Together with reference TRBV7-9 and TRBJ2-7, the CDR3 gives the full variable domain: DTGVSQNPRHKITKRGQNVTFRCDPISEHNRLYWYRQTLGQGPEFLTYFQNEAQLEKSRLLSDRFSAERPKGSFSTLEIQRTEQGDSAMYLCASSLSQGRLIEQYFGPGTRLTVT.

The chain links TRBV6-5 to TRBJ1-4, with TRBD1 identical over 9 bases. Germline lookup yields CDR1 MNHEY and CDR2 SVGAGI. V was pared by 2 bases and J by 5 bases, with 0 bases of the junction left unmatched. This CDR3 region has 14 residues. Here the CDR3 reads CASSYGTGNEKLFF. The CDR3 coding sequence is TGTGCCAGCAGTTACGGGACAGGGAATGAAAAACTGTTTTTT.

The chain carries TRBV7-9 and TRBJ1-4; D is possibly TRBD1 (6 bases). The CDR3 is made up of 15 amino acids. Germline V gene data show CDR1 as SEHNR and CDR2 as FQNEAQ (reference sequence). Trimming cost V 5 bases and J 3 bases, with 13 bases left between them. CDR3 sequence reads: CASSASGGPNEKLFF. As DNA, the CDR3 is TGTGCCAGCAGCGCTTCGGGGGGGCCTAATGAAAAACTGTTTTTT.

The V and J genes are TRBV9 and TRBJ2-1, with TRBD2 matching over 10 bases. V lost 0 bases and J lost 8; bases outside the gene matches: 5. The CDR3 is 15 amino acids. Germline-derived CDR1 and CDR2 are SGDLS and YYNGEE. CDR3 loop: CASSVDSGRAYEQFF. In DNA, the CDR3 is TGTGCCAGCAGCGTAGACAGCGGGAGGGCGTATGAGCAGTTCTTC. The full variable domain, its missing parts supplied by reference TRBV9 and TRBJ2-1, is DSGVTQTPKHLITATGQRVTLRCSPRSGDLSVYWYQQSLDQGLQFLIQYYNGEERAKGNILERFSAQQFPDLHSELNLSSLELGDSALYFCASSVDSGRAYEQFFGPGTRLTVL.

V and J are TRBV4-1 and TRBJ2-5, with D perhaps matching TRBD2 (5 bases). The germline gives CDR1 MGHRA, CDR2 YSYEKL. V shed 3 bases and J shed 1 base, with 12 bases lying between them. The CDR3 is made up of 15 amino acids. CDR3 in DNA: TGCGCCAGCAGCCAGTCCTCACTAGTCCAAGAGACCCAGTACTTC. Its translation: CASSQSSLVQETQYF.

V is TRBV6-1 and J is TRBJ1-3, with 9 bases that match TRBD1. The CDR3 has 15 amino acids. Germline trimming cut 6 bases from V and 4 bases from J; bases unmatched to any gene: 7. The germline gives CDR1 MNHNS, CDR2 SASEGT. The CDR3 DNA follows: TGTGCCAGCAGATGGGACAGGGCGCCCGGAAACACCATATATTTT. It specifies CASRWDRAPGNTIYF.

This clone occurred once. The J gene is TRBJ1-1, the V gene TRBV14; D is unresolved. V was cut by 4 bases and J by 1 base, with 10 bases left in between. The CDR3 has 14 amino acids. CDR1 SGHDN and CDR2 FVKESK come from the germline V gene. CDR3 residues: CASSPLLGNTEAFF. CDR3 coding DNA: TGTGCCAGCAGCCCCCTTCTCGGGAACACTGAAGCTTTCTTT.

The count of this clone is one. This chain joins TRBV9 and TRBJ2-1; 14 bases are a match to TRBD2. V was clipped by 3 bases and J by 7 bases; unmatched bases: 6. The germline V gene encodes CDR1 SGDLS and CDR2 YYNGEE. CDR3 length: 16 amino acids. The CDR3 bases are TGTGCCAGCAGCGCGACCGGGACTAGCGGGAGTAATGAGCAGTTCTTC. Translated: CASSATGTSGSNEQFF. Filled out from reference TRBV9 and TRBJ2-1, the complete variable domain reads DSGVTQTPKHLITATGQRVTLRCSPRSGDLSVYWYQQSLDQGLQFLIQYYNGEERAKGNILERFSAQQFPDLHSELNLSSLELGDSALYFCASSATGTSGSNEQFFGPGTRLTVL.

In this sample, this clone turned up a few times. The chain employs TRBV2 and TRBJ1-1, with D uncertain. The germline V gene has CDR1 SNHLY and CDR2 FYNNEI. CDR3 size: 13 residues. Trimming stripped 7 bases from V and 3 bases from J, with 12 bases between. CDR3 DNA sequence: TGTGCCAGCAAGCCTTCTGAGCACACTGAAGCTTTCTTT. It translates to CASKPSEHTEAFF.

The V and J genes are TRBV30 and TRBJ2-5; tentative D call: TRBD1 (6 bases). The CDR3 is 13 residues long. V shed 2 bases and J shed 11 bases, with 18 bases lying between them. From germline, CDR1 is GTSNPN and CDR2 SVGIG (reference sequence). CDR3 sequence: CAWSSQGPGEQYF. The CDR3 nucleotides read TGTGCCTGGAGTAGTCAGGGGCCGGGTGAGCAGTACTTC.

The chain uses TRBV15 and TRBJ2-7; perhaps TRBD2 as D (5 bases). Germline assignment: CDR1 LNHNV and CDR2 YYDKDF (reference sequence). Trimming cost V 1 base and J 2 bases, with 9 bases left between them. The CDR3 is 14 amino acids. The CDR3, as DNA: TGTGCCACCAGCAGAGGACGGGGAGCCTACGAGCAGTACTTC. It is translated as CATSRGRGAYEQYF. Looking up the rest from reference TRBV15 and TRBJ2-7 gives the full variable domain: DAMVIQNPRYQVTQFGKPVTLSCSQTLNHNVMYWYQQKSSQAPKLLFHYYDKDFNNEADTPDNFQSRRPNTSFCFLDIRSPGLGDTAMYLCATSRGRGAYEQYFGPGTRLTVT.

The chain employs TRBV5-1 and TRBJ2-1; 9 nucleotides align to TRBD2. CDR1 and CDR2 from the germline V gene are SGHRS and YFSETQ. The ends lost 0 bases at V and 4 bases at J; junction bases unmatched: 11. This CDR3 has 18 residues. CDR3 in DNA: TGCGCCAGCAGCTTGGGACTAGCGGTCCGGGGTACGTACAATGAGCAGTTCTTC. Its translation is CASSLGLAVRGTYNEQFF.